A selection of T cell receptor beta chains follows, all from one sample in a study of post-analysis software for immune sequencing data. TCRdb called the PCR reads again in MiXCR, with one record for every CDR3 protein. The sample holds about 540,000 distinct CDR3 sequences; approximately 34% are singletons and the top ten take approximately 6%. Specimen: blood. These receptors all stem from a girl aged 2 to 17 with multiple sclerosis. Each CDR3 is given with its conserved first and last residue. The order of the fields is J gene, D gene, clone size, V gene, CDR3 DNA, CDR3 protein. The D gene is left open where the match is weak. Rows may omit the clone size; those that give it use once, few, many or a size class.

J: TRBJ2-3; D: -; size: -; V: TRBV5-5; DNA: TGTGCCAGCAGCTTTGTATCGGGTGCATCAGATACGCAGTATTTT; CDR3: CASSFVSGASDTQYF
J: TRBJ2-1; D: TRBD2; size: few; V: TRBV7-9; DNA: TGTGCCAGCAGCCCTCGCCGGGGGGAAACCTCGGTGTTTTCCAATGAGCAGTTCTTC; CDR3: CASSPRRGETSVFSNEQFF
J: TRBJ2-1; D: TRBD2; size: -; V: TRBV20-1; DNA: TGCAGTGCTAGCCCATGGACTAGCGGGGCCAATGAGCAGTTCTTC; CDR3: CSASPWTSGANEQFF
J: TRBJ2-1; D: TRBD1; size: few; V: TRBV6-1; DNA: TGTGCCAGCAGTTCCACTGGGACAGTAGAGCAGTTCTTC; CDR3: CASSSTGTVEQFF
J: TRBJ1-1; D: -; size: -; V: TRBV4-1; DNA: TGCGCCAGCAGCCAAGATGGGGCAGACACTGAAGCTTTCTTT; CDR3: CASSQDGADTEAFF
J: TRBJ2-7; D: TRBD1; size: few; V: TRBV20-1; DNA: TGCAGTGCGCCGGGACAGGGGGCGTACGAGCAGTACTTC; CDR3: CSAPGQGAYEQYF
J: TRBJ1-5; D: -; size: -; V: TRBV9; DNA: TGTGCCAGCAGCGTAAAGTTTCGGGATAGCAATCAGCCCCAGCATTTT; CDR3: CASSVKFRDSNQPQHF
J: TRBJ1-2; D: TRBD1; size: -; V: TRBV5-1; DNA: TGCGCCAGCAGCTTGGTTGGGACAGGGGGCGAGGTCGGTGGCTACACCTTC; CDR3: CASSLVGTGGEVGGYTF
J: TRBJ2-5; D: TRBD2; size: -; V: TRBV6-5; DNA: TGTGCCAGCAGTTACTCGATCGCTAGCGGGGTTGAGACCCAGTACTTC; CDR3: CASSYSIASGVETQYF
J: TRBJ2-2; D: -; size: -; V: TRBV7-8; DNA: TGTGCCAGCAGCTTATTAAGGAGGAGCGGGGAGCTGTTTTTT; CDR3: CASSLLRRSGELFF
J: TRBJ2-1; D: -; size: many; V: TRBV20-1; DNA: TGCAGTGCCCCTCACATCGGGGGGCTGTTGGGGGATGAGCAGTTCTTC; CDR3: CSAPHIGGLLGDEQFF
J: TRBJ2-7; D: -; size: -; V: TRBV3-1; DNA: TGTGCCAGCAGCCCAACCGGGACAAACTACAACGAGCAGTACTTC; CDR3: CASSPTGTNYNEQYF
J: TRBJ2-7; D: TRBD2; size: -; V: TRBV2; DNA: TGTGCCAGCAGTGAATTGGGGGGGTCTTCAAATGAGCAGTACTTC; CDR3: CASSELGGSSNEQYF
J: TRBJ1-6; D: -; size: few; V: TRBV4-2; DNA: TGTGCCAGCAGCCAAGACCTCCGGGGGCTAGATAATTCACCCCTCCACTTT; CDR3: CASSQDLRGLDNSPLHF
J: TRBJ1-6; D: TRBD1; size: -; V: TRBV7-9; DNA: TGTGCCAGCAGCCACTGGAGGACAGGGATGGATTCACCCCTCCACTTT; CDR3: CASSHWRTGMDSPLHF
J: TRBJ2-5; D: -; size: few; V: TRBV14; DNA: TGTGCCAGCAGCCAAGGGAGTTGGGGGCTAGAGACCCAGTACTTC; CDR3: CASSQGSWGLETQYF
J: TRBJ1-1; D: TRBD1; size: few; V: TRBV6-1; DNA: TGTGCCAGCAGGGGGACAGGAATGAACACTGAAGCTTTCTTT; CDR3: CASRGTGMNTEAFF
J: TRBJ2-5; D: TRBD1; size: few; V: TRBV18; DNA: TGTGCCAGCTCACCTAGGACAGGCCAGTACTTC; CDR3: CASSPRTGQYF
J: TRBJ2-1; D: TRBD2; size: -; V: TRBV3-1; DNA: TGTGCCAGCAGCCAAGTCAGACAAGCGGGGGGCTACTACAATGAGCAGTTCTTC; CDR3: CASSQVRQAGGYYNEQFF
J: TRBJ2-7; D: -; size: -; V: TRBV6-6; DNA: TGTGCCAGCAGTCCAGGGGTACAAACGGAGCAGTACTTC; CDR3: CASSPGVQTEQYF
J: TRBJ2-5; D: TRBD1; size: many; V: TRBV27; DNA: TGTGCCAGCCGAACCGGGACAGGGGGAGTGAGGCAGTACTTC; CDR3: CASRTGTGGVRQYF
J: TRBJ2-1; D: -; size: -; V: TRBV11-2; DNA: TGTGCCAGCAGCTCCCCCTCAGCAGACTATGAGCAGTTCTTC; CDR3: CASSSPSADYEQFF
J: TRBJ2-2; D: TRBD2; size: -; V: TRBV2; DNA: TGTGCCAGCAGGGCAGGACTAGGCACCGGGGAGCTGTTTTTT; CDR3: CASRAGLGTGELFF
J: TRBJ1-1; D: -; size: few; V: TRBV27; DNA: TGTGCCAGCAGTTCCCCCCGGGAGAACACTGAAGCTTTCTTT; CDR3: CASSSPRENTEAFF
J: TRBJ1-2; D: -; size: many; V: TRBV7-2; DNA: TGTGCCAGCAGCTCGACGGGTTTCTATGGCTACACCTTC; CDR3: CASSSTGFYGYTF
J: TRBJ1-1; D: -; size: -; V: TRBV6-5; DNA: TGTGCCAGCAGTTACGACAGAGCTGAAGCTTTCTTT; CDR3: CASSYDRAEAFF
J: TRBJ1-6; D: -; size: few; V: TRBV12-3/TRBV12-4; DNA: TGTGCCAGCAGACCCGGGGCCGGGAATTCACCCCTCCACTTT; CDR3: CASRPGAGNSPLHF
J: TRBJ1-5; D: -; size: -; V: TRBV28; DNA: TGTGCCAGCAGAAACGACAGGTCCAATCAGCCCCAGCATTTT; CDR3: CASRNDRSNQPQHF
J: TRBJ2-1; D: TRBD2; size: -; V: TRBV9; DNA: TGTGCCAGCAGCGTACTAGCGGGGGGGCCCTATGAGCAGGTCTTC; CDR3: CASSVLAGGPYEQVF
J: TRBJ2-7; D: -; size: -; V: TRBV6-2/TRBV6-3; DNA: TGTGCCAGCATGGACCTACGGGACAACCACGAGCAGTACTTC; CDR3: CASMDLRDNHEQYF
J: TRBJ2-5; D: TRBD2; size: few; V: TRBV10-3; DNA: TGTGCCACGACCTGGGGCCTAGCGGAACTCCAAGAGACCCAGTACTTC; CDR3: CATTWGLAELQETQYF
J: TRBJ2-5; D: -; size: -; V: TRBV6-5; DNA: TGTGCCAGCAGTTATCAGACTAGTCCGGAGACCCAGTACTTC; CDR3: CASSYQTSPETQYF
J: TRBJ1-2; D: -; size: few; V: TRBV20-1; DNA: TGCAGTGCTCGGGGGACAAGCTATGGCTACACCTTC; CDR3: CSARGTSYGYTF
J: TRBJ2-7; D: -; size: few; V: TRBV7-9; DNA: TGTGCCAGCAGCTTAGTGAAGGGCGGCGGCGAGCAGTACTTC; CDR3: CASSLVKGGGEQYF
J: TRBJ2-5; D: -; size: -; V: TRBV5-6; DNA: TGTGCCAGCAGCTCCGGGATGGGTGAGACCCAGTACTTC; CDR3: CASSSGMGETQYF
J: TRBJ2-1; D: -; size: -; V: TRBV20-1; DNA: TGCAGTGCTCCCCCGGGCAATGAGCAGTTCTTC; CDR3: CSAPPGNEQFF
J: TRBJ2-7; D: -; size: -; V: TRBV6-1; DNA: TGTGCCAGCAGTGACCAACAAGGGGCCGAGCAGTACTTC; CDR3: CASSDQQGAEQYF
J: TRBJ1-2; D: -; size: -; V: TRBV3-1; DNA: TGTGCCAGCAGCCAAGACAGGGGCGAGAGTGGCTACACCTTC; CDR3: CASSQDRGESGYTF
J: TRBJ2-5; D: -; size: few; V: TRBV6-6; DNA: TGTGCCAGCAGTCCCCGGACAGTAAGTGGGGAGACCCAGTACTTC; CDR3: CASSPRTVSGETQYF
J: TRBJ1-6; D: -; size: -; V: TRBV11-2; DNA: TGTGCCAGCAGTTTGGGTAATTCACCCCTCCACTTT; CDR3: CASSLGNSPLHF
J: TRBJ2-6; D: -; size: few; V: TRBV15; DNA: TGTGCCACCAGCAACCCGCTTGGAGGGGCCAACGTCCTGACTTTC; CDR3: CATSNPLGGANVLTF
J: TRBJ2-3; D: -; size: -; V: TRBV20-1; DNA: TGCAGTGCTAGTCCACGAACTAGCACAGATACGCAGTATTTT; CDR3: CSASPRTSTDTQYF
J: TRBJ2-3; D: -; size: -; V: TRBV7-9; DNA: TGTGCCAGCAGCCGCAGGGCCGGGACTTCCCTTGGGGCGCAGTATTTT; CDR3: CASSRRAGTSLGAQYF
J: TRBJ2-3; D: -; size: -; V: TRBV20-1; DNA: TGCAGTGCTAGAGATTATACTAGCAAGGATACGCAGTATTTT; CDR3: CSARDYTSKDTQYF
J: TRBJ1-2; D: -; size: -; V: TRBV4-1; DNA: TGCGCCAGCAGCCAAGTTCCGCGCGGCAGGCGCCCTTATGGCTACACCTTC; CDR3: CASSQVPRGRRPYGYTF
J: TRBJ2-1; D: -; size: once; V: TRBV14; DNA: TGTGCCAGCAGCCAGGGGGGCGCGGGGTCCTACAATGAGCAGTTCTTC; CDR3: CASSQGGAGSYNEQFF
J: TRBJ1-3; D: -; size: -; V: TRBV14; DNA: TGTGCCAGCAGCCAAGATTCGCGGTTCTCTGGAAACACCATATATTTT; CDR3: CASSQDSRFSGNTIYF
J: TRBJ2-1; D: TRBD2; size: -; V: TRBV6-6; DNA: TGTGCCAGCAGTTACTCGAGACTAGCGGGGGGTCTAAATGAGCAGTTCTTC; CDR3: CASSYSRLAGGLNEQFF
J: TRBJ2-4; D: TRBD1; size: few; V: TRBV12-3/TRBV12-4; DNA: TGTGCCAGCAGTCTGGGACAGGGTACCAAAAACATTCAGTACTTC; CDR3: CASSLGQGTKNIQYF
J: TRBJ2-1; D: -; size: few; V: TRBV5-1; DNA: TGCGCCAGCAGCGCCTTACTAGCCATATATGACAATGAGCAGTTCTTC; CDR3: CASSALLAIYDNEQFF
J: TRBJ2-7; D: -; size: few; V: TRBV6-5; DNA: TGTGCCAGCAGTTACTCCCGGGACTCTACCTACGAGCAGTACTTC; CDR3: CASSYSRDSTYEQYF